The clone carrying this T cell receptor (beta chain) appeared many times. Antigen unknown. A single record per CDR3 protein comes from TCRdb applying MiXCR to the reads. This table has about 320,000 distinct CDR3 sequences, more than 9% appearing once. The sample belongs to a study of T cell repertoires in cytomegalovirus infection. Broader study findings: Predominance within the ex vivo response was attributable to HLA-C-restricted CMV-specific TCR beta clonotypes.

J gave up 7 bases and V 4 bases, and 18 bases lay outside the gene matches. Germline values: CDR1 MNHNS, CDR2 SASEGT. CDR3 length equals 19 residues. The chain links TRBV6-1 to TRBJ2-1; 11 bases line up with TRBD2. The clonotype was recovered from a human donor in good health (CMV status not recorded). Some clones in this sample may be carry-over from other donors' samples. The source material was PBMCs. CDR3 region: CASSGHPGRTSGPSNEQFF. The DNA for the CDR3 is TGTGCCAGCAGTGGTCATCCAGGCCGGACTAGCGGGCCTTCTAATGAGCAGTTCTTC.